Presented here are 15 T cell receptor beta chains from one specimen sequenced in a study of circulating CD8 cells and anti-PD-1 response in melanoma. TCR libraries were prepared from roughly 14 ng of total RNA with the QIAseq Immune Repertoire TCR panel. TCRdb re-called the reads with MiXCR, one entry per CDR3 protein. The sample holds 810 or so distinct CDR3 sequences; around 8.6% are singletons and the top ten take 11% to 15%. Live CD3+CD8+TCRalphabeta+ cells were sorted into four subsets by PD-1 and/or TIGIT. The sequenced sample was CD8+ T cells from PBMCs, obtained at baseline or after one month of anti-PD-1 therapy (not recorded which). The receptors stem from a human donor with melanoma.

This clonotype was found a few times. The chain combines TRBV28 with TRBJ2-7; no clear D. Per germline, CDR1 MDHEN and CDR2 SYDVKM. V was pared by 3 bases and J by 2 bases, with 5 bases between. The CDR3 has 12 residues. The CDR3 sequence is CASSFTAYEQYF. Written as DNA, the CDR3 is TGTGCCAGCAGTTTTACAGCCTACGAGCAGTACTTC.

In its sample, this clonotype is medium-sized. The chain couples TRBV2 to TRBJ1-1; D is ambiguous. The CDR3 runs 13 residues. Germline V CDR1 and CDR2: SNHLY, FYNNEI. V was trimmed by 5 bases and J by 3 bases, leaving 10 bases between them. CDR3 protein: CASSRGIDTEAFF. The CDR3 coding sequence is TGTGCCAGCAGTAGAGGAATCGACACTGAAGCTTTCTTT.

The rearrangement uses TRBV28 and TRBJ1-3; D gene uncertain. Trimming took off 6 bases at V and 6 bases at J, with 18 bases between the two ends. Germline assignment: CDR1 MDHEN and CDR2 SYDVKM. The CDR3 loop spans 15 amino acids. CDR3 DNA sequence: TGTGCCAGCAGCCCCCCGGGTGGGGTAGAAAACACCATATATTTT. The encoded protein is CASSPPGGVENTIYF.

In its sample, this clonotype ranks as large (0.1 to 1%). This chain links TRBV7-2 with TRBJ1-1; 7 nucleotides align to TRBD1. J was trimmed by 7 bases and V by 6 bases; bases with no gene match: 8. Germline V gene sequence: CDR1 SGHTA, CDR2 FQGNSA. The CDR3 loop spans 13 amino acids. The CDR3 bases are TGTGCCAGCAGGAGGACAGGACCGGTTGAAGCTTTCTTT. It encodes CASRRTGPVEAFF.

Judged by abundance, this clonotype is medium-sized (0.01 to 0.1%). The chain carries TRBV30 and TRBJ2-7; perhaps TRBD1 as D (6 bases). The CDR3 consists of 13 residues. Germline assignment: CDR1 GTSNPN and CDR2 SVGIG (reference sequence). V lost 4 bases and J lost 1, with 11 bases in between. This CDR3 reads CAWTGAVSYEQYF. The DNA of the CDR3 is TGTGCCTGGACAGGGGCGGTGTCCTACGAGCAGTACTTC.

This clonotype qualifies as medium-sized. For the CDR3, the DNA is TGTGCCAGCAGCTCCTGGATTCCGAATACGCAGTATTTT. Translating it yields CASSSWIPNTQYF. The V gene is TRBV7-2, the J gene TRBJ2-3; D gene uncertain. Deletions cut 4 bases from V and 7 bases from J, with 12 bases between. The CDR3 is made up of 13 amino acids. Germline V gene sequence: CDR1 SGHTA, CDR2 FQGNSA.

This clonotype has just a few counts. A much bigger clone sits one base away, suggesting this may be a read error. This chain uses TRBV27 with TRBJ2-7; 8 nucleotides match TRBD2. CDR1 and CDR2 (germline): MNHEY, SMNVEV (reference sequence). The CDR3 consists of 16 residues. J gave up 1 base and V 0 bases, and 5 bases lay outside the gene matches. Written as DNA, the CDR3 is TGTGCCAGCAGTTTATCTGGACCGGGAGGGTCCTACGAGCAGTACTTC. Translated: CASSLSGPGGSYEQYF.

In this sample, this clonotype is large (0.1 to 1%). V gene TRBV21-1 combines with J gene TRBJ2-5; whether TRBD1, the table's D call, matches the DNA was not checked. TRBV21-1 is shown as a pseudogene. The CDR3 loop spans 14 amino acids. The CDR3 region is CASSEPGDQETQYF. The CDR3 nucleotides are TGTGCCAGCAGCGAACCCGGGGATCAAGAGACCCAGTACTTC.

This clonotype is classed as medium-sized. The V call is TRBV28, the J call TRBJ1-1; possibly TRBD1 for D (5 bases). This CDR3 has 14 residues. Germline CDR1 reads MDHEN; CDR2 reads SYDVKM. The V gene lost 6 bases and the J gene lost 4 bases, with 15 bases spanning the gap. In nucleotides, the CDR3 is TGTGCCAGCAGGCCAGCGGGGGAGGTCACTGAAGCTTTCTTT. Protein: CASRPAGEVTEAFF.

This clonotype is categorized as medium-sized. This rearrangement joins TRBV28 to TRBJ2-3; D is ambiguous. Trimming pared 3 bases from V and 2 bases from J, leaving 15 bases between. CDR3 length equals 16 residues. Germline V gene lookup returns CDR1 MDHEN and CDR2 SYDVKM. The CDR3 is CASSLARAMPTDTQYF. DNA for the CDR3: TGTGCCAGCAGTTTGGCCAGAGCGATGCCCACAGATACGCAGTATTTT.

This clonotype is labeled as large. The gene calls are TRBV4-3 and TRBJ2-1, with unresolved D. The CDR3 runs to 16 residues. CDR1 and CDR2 (germline): LGHNA, YSLEER. Trimming shortened V by 2 bases and J by 2 bases, and 13 bases separated the two germline ends. The DNA for the CDR3 is TGCGCCAGCAGCCAACTGGATGGCCACCCCTACAATGAGCAGTTCTTC. It encodes CASSQLDGHPYNEQFF.

By frequency in the sample, this clonotype is medium-sized (0.01 to 0.1%). This chain connects TRBV28 to TRBJ2-7; the match to TRBD1 covers 7 bases. The CDR3 contains 15 residues. The germline V gene encodes CDR1 MDHEN and CDR2 SYDVKM. V was clipped by 2 bases and J by 3 bases; unmatched bases: 7. CDR3 nucleotides: TGTGCCAGCAGTTTAGTTCCAGGGGGAGACTACGAGCAGTACTTC. Translating gives CASSLVPGGDYEQYF.

This chain joins TRBV4-1 and TRBJ2-3; D is possibly TRBD1 (6 bases). The CDR3 extends over 16 amino acids. Germline assignment: CDR1 MGHRA and CDR2 YSYEKL. Trimming took 4 bases from V and 0 from J, leaving 14 bases between them. In DNA form, the CDR3 reads TGCGCCAGCAGCCCCGAGGGGGTGGTTAGCACAGATACGCAGTATTTT. This codes for CASSPEGVVSTDTQYF.

This clonotype is labeled medium-sized. V is TRBV19 and J is TRBJ1-5, with 9 bases matching TRBD1. CDR3 length: 17 amino acids. Germline V gene lookup returns CDR1 LNHDA and CDR2 SQIVND (reference sequence). J lost 0 bases, V lost 5 bases, and 8 bases had no gene match. CDR3 sequence: CASSSRQGEYSNQPQHF. The CDR3 coding sequence is TGTGCCAGTAGTTCCCGACAGGGGGAGTATAGCAATCAGCCCCAGCATTTT.

By its share, this clonotype is medium-sized. The chain couples TRBV19 to TRBJ2-7; 9 nucleotides agree with TRBD1. The length of the CDR3 is 14 residues. Germline CDR1 is LNHDA and CDR2 is SQIVND (reference sequence). J was trimmed by 4 bases and V by 4 bases; bases with no gene match: 5. CDR3 protein: CASSRQGVSYEQYF. DNA for the CDR3: TGTGCCAGTAGTAGACAGGGGGTATCTTACGAGCAGTACTTC.